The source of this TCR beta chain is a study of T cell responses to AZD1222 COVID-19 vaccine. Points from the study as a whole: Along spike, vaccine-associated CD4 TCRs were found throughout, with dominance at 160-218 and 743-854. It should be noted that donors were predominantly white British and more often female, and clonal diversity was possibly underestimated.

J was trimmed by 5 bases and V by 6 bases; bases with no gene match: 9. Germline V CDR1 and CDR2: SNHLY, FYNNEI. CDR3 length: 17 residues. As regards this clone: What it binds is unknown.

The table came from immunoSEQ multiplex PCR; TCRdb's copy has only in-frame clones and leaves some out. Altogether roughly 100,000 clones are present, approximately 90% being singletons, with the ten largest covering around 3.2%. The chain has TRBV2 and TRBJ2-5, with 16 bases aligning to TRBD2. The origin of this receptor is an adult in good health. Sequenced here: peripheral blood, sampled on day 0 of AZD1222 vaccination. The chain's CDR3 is CASRETGTSGGEETQYF. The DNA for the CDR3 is TGTGCCAGCAGAGAAACCGGGACTAGCGGGGGGGAGGAGACCCAGTACTTC. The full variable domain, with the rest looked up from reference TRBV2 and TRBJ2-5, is EPEVTQTPSHQVTQMGQEVILRCVPISNHLYFYWYRQILGQKVEFLVSFYNNEISEKSEIFDDQFSVERPDGSNFTLKIRSTKLEDSAMYFCASRETGTSGGEETQYFGPGTRLLVL.